These T cell receptor beta chains were read from a single sample in a study of cytomegalovirus exposure and HLA in healthy donors. Measured with immunoSEQ multiplex PCR; TCRdb has only the in-frame clones, and not every one. The table lists 200,000 to 300,000 clones, roughly 91% of them singletons. The sequenced sample was PBMCs. Receptors were obtained from a woman aged 25 to 39 in good health and CMV-seronegative. Both conserved end residues are part of each CDR3. The D gene is left open where the match is weak. Expanded clones get a size class; other rows say once, few or many, or leave the size out.

abundance	v_gene	d_gene	j_gene	CDR3aa	CDR3nt
NA	TRBV7-2	TRBD1	TRBJ1-2	CASSLAGGESYGYTF	TGTGCCAGCAGCCTAGCAGGGGGGGAGTCCTATGGCTACACCTTC
NA	TRBV27	TRBD2	TRBJ2-1	CASSLLREGNEQFF	TGTGCCAGCAGTTTACTGCGGGAGGGTAATGAGCAGTTCTTC
few	TRBV6-5	NA	TRBJ2-2	CASSYGGNTGELFF	TGTGCCAGCAGTTACGGGGGGAACACCGGGGAGCTGTTTTTT
few	TRBV4-1	TRBD1	TRBJ2-7	CASSPLSASGTAYEQYF	TGCGCCAGCAGCCCCCTTAGTGCCTCGGGGACAGCCTACGAGCAGTACTTC
NA	TRBV25-1	TRBD1	TRBJ1-1	CASSLAGTGGLEAFF	TGTGCCAGCAGTCTAGCCGGGACAGGGGGACTTGAAGCTTTCTTT
few	TRBV5-8	NA	TRBJ1-2	CARPGPYYGYTF	TGTGCCAGGCCCGGGCCATACTATGGCTACACCTTC
NA	TRBV4-3	NA	TRBJ1-2	CASSHETTYNYGYTF	TGCGCCAGCAGCCACGAAACGACATACAACTATGGCTACACCTTC
NA	TRBV29-1	NA	TRBJ1-1	CSVDRGRENTEAFF	TGCAGCGTTGATCGTGGCAGGGAGAACACTGAAGCTTTCTTT
once	TRBV5-4	TRBD2	TRBJ2-1	CASSSSGTRLYNEQFF	TGTGCCAGCAGCAGTTCCGGGACTAGACTCTACAATGAGCAGTTCTTC
NA	TRBV7-8	NA	TRBJ2-7	CASSQTGSYEQYF	TGTGCCAGCAGCCAGACAGGCTCCTACGAGCAGTACTTC
NA	TRBV28	TRBD1	TRBJ2-7	CASSSGTGGNEQYF	TGTGCCAGCAGTTCCGGGACAGGGGGTAATGAGCAGTACTTC
NA	TRBV28	TRBD1	TRBJ1-2	CASGDREYTF	TGTGCCAGCGGGGACAGGGAGTACACCTTC
NA	TRBV9	TRBD1	TRBJ2-2	CASSEGARRNTGELFF	TGTGCCAGCAGCGAGGGGGCCAGGCGGAACACCGGGGAGCTGTTTTTT
NA	TRBV5-1	TRBD1	TRBJ1-4	CASSNAGTGNEKLFF	TGCGCCAGCTCTAACGCCGGGACAGGGAATGAAAAACTGTTTTTT
NA	TRBV5-4	NA	TRBJ2-2	CASSFPLRGANTGELFF	TGTGCCAGCAGCTTCCCCCTCCGGGGCGCGAACACCGGGGAGCTGTTTTTT
NA	TRBV5-1	NA	TRBJ2-5	CASRRTDQETQYF	TGCGCCAGCAGGCGGACAGATCAAGAGACCCAGTACTTC
NA	TRBV5-6	NA	TRBJ2-5	CASSFAGIGETQYF	TGTGCCAGCAGCTTTGCGGGAATCGGGGAGACCCAGTACTTC
NA	TRBV7-2	NA	TRBJ2-7	CASSPQDGAGYEQYF	TGTGCCAGCAGCCCCCAGGATGGGGCGGGCTACGAGCAGTACTTC
NA	TRBV30	NA	TRBJ1-1	CAWRKDSRTEAFF	TGTGCCTGGAGAAAGGACAGTCGGACTGAAGCTTTCTTT
NA	TRBV5-6	NA	TRBJ1-1	CASSLPRGNTEAFF	TGTGCCAGCAGCTTGCCCAGGGGGAACACTGAAGCTTTCTTT
NA	TRBV5-1	TRBD2	TRBJ2-2	CASSLGPFGTSGTSNTGELFF	TGCGCCAGCAGCTTGGGGCCCTTCGGGACTAGCGGGACGTCGAACACCGGGGAGCTGTTTTTT
few	TRBV28	TRBD1	TRBJ2-4	CASSPTGVAKNIQYF	TGTGCCAGCAGTCCGACAGGGGTAGCCAAAAACATTCAGTACTTC
once	TRBV6-1	NA	TRBJ2-2	CASGGQPNTGELFF	TGTGCCAGCGGCGGACAGCCGAACACCGGGGAGCTGTTTTTT
NA	TRBV6-6	TRBD1	TRBJ2-2	CASSSTGAAIGELFF	TGTGCCAGCAGTTCGACAGGGGCCGCAATAGGGGAGCTGTTTTTT
NA	TRBV19	NA	TRBJ2-1	CASSMASPYNEQFF	TGTGCCAGTAGTATGGCCAGTCCCTACAATGAGCAGTTCTTC
NA	TRBV7-6	TRBD2	TRBJ2-3	CASSSGLAGEDTQYF	TGTGCCAGCAGCTCCGGACTAGCGGGAGAAGATACGCAGTATTTT
NA	TRBV5-6	TRBD1	TRBJ1-2	CASSFFQGVQNYGYTF	TGTGCCAGCAGCTTCTTCCAGGGGGTACAAAACTATGGCTACACCTTC
NA	TRBV27	TRBD1	TRBJ1-2	CASSFDRGGLNGYTF	TGTGCCAGCAGTTTTGACAGGGGAGGCCTTAATGGCTACACCTTC
NA	TRBV28	TRBD1	TRBJ1-5	CASSTLRQGGDQPQHF	TGTGCCAGCAGTACTTTGAGACAGGGGGGGGATCAGCCCCAGCATTTT
NA	TRBV5-6	NA	TRBJ2-3	CASSPGSTDTQYF	TGTGCCAGCAGCCCGGGAAGCACAGATACGCAGTATTTT
NA	TRBV6-5	NA	TRBJ2-7	CASSNGGQGNHEQYF	TGTGCCAGCTCAAACGGAGGGCAGGGTAACCACGAGCAGTACTTC
once	TRBV27	NA	TRBJ2-1	CASSLHALFNEQFF	TGTGCCAGCAGTTTACACGCTTTATTCAATGAGCAGTTCTTC
once	TRBV11-3	NA	TRBJ1-1	CASSLKQNTEAFF	TGTGCCAGCAGCTTGAAACAGAACACTGAAGCTTTCTTT
NA	TRBV5-1	TRBD2	TRBJ2-3	CASSLLAGNTDTQYF	TGCGCCAGCAGCTTGCTAGCGGGAAACACAGATACGCAGTATTTT
once	TRBV5-1	NA	TRBJ2-3	CASSNDRPQLDTQYF	TGCGCCAGCAGCAACGACAGGCCACAGCTAGATACGCAGTATTTT
NA	TRBV28	NA	TRBJ1-5	CASSLFSLQGGSQPQHF	TGTGCCAGCAGTTTATTCTCCCTACAGGGAGGGAGTCAGCCCCAGCATTTT
NA	TRBV7-3	TRBD1	TRBJ1-5	CASSLRGTGYQPQHF	TGTGCCAGCAGCCTACGGGGGACAGGTTATCAGCCCCAGCATTTT